The clone carrying this TCR beta chain occurred a few times. Its antigen remains unknown. Donors were healthy Caucasian individuals from Russia aged roughly 6 to 95. Germline V gene data show CDR1 as SNHLY and CDR2 as FYNNEI. This CDR3 has 16 residues. V lost 6 bases to trimming and J lost 0 bases, with 16 bases between them. A sample-barcoded 5' primer and a J-beta primer mix were used in a second PCR of about 6 to 12 cycles. Researchers report that each sample yielded at least 2.5 million CDR3-containing paired-end reads. Each CDR3 protein gets one entry after TCRdb re-called the 5' RACE reads with MiXCR. The data show about 1,500,000 distinct CDR3 sequences, approximately 42% seen once. The data originate from a study of blood T cells in healthy people across ages. Regarding the study as a whole: Donors of long life had a larger count of naive CD4+ cells and greater diversity than aged donors. In older individuals, TCR beta diversity per million T cells was lower, falling roughly linearly with age.

Sequenced: blood. The TCR comes from a woman aged 18-30 years in good health. The gene calls are TRBV2 and TRBJ2-3; tentatively, D is TRBD2 (6 bases). The CDR3 sequence is CASRQTSPLSTDTQYF. Here the CDR3 DNA reads TGTGCCAGCAGGCAAACTAGCCCGCTAAGCACAGATACGCAGTATTTT.